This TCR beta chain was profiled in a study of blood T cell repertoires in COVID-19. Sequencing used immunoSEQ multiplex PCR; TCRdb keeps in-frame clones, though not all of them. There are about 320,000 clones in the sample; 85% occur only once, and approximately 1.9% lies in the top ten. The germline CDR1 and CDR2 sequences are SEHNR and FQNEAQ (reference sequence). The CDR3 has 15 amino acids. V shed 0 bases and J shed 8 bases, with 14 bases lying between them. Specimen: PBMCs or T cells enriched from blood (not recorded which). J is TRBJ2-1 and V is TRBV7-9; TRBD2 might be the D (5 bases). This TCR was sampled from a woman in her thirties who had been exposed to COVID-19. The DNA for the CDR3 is TGTGCCAGCAGCTTAGCGGGTCGAGGGTTCGATGAGCAGTTCTTC. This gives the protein CASSLAGRGFDEQFF.